These 18 T cell receptor beta chains originate from one sample sequenced in a study of blood T cell repertoires in COVID-19. The protocol was immunoSEQ multiplex PCR, while the TCRdb copy is restricted to in-frame clones and leaves out a portion. The sample lists 200,000 to 250,000 clones, 88% seen once, with 2.7% in the top ten. Source material: peripheral blood. These receptors were obtained from an older woman with acute or convalescent COVID-19.

The chain has TRBV4-1 and TRBJ2-3; D perhaps matches TRBD2 (6 bases). Germline V gene data show CDR1 as MGHRA and CDR2 as YSYEKL. The V end was cut by 1 base, the J end by 0 bases, with 11 bases between. This CDR3 comprises 16 residues. For the CDR3, the DNA is TGCGCCAGCAGCCAAGTACCGGAGGGAAGCACAGATACGCAGTATTTT. This gives the protein CASSQVPEGSTDTQYF.

The chain couples TRBV5-5 to TRBJ2-3; 9 nucleotides align to TRBD2. This CDR3 spans 16 amino acids. J was trimmed by 0 bases and V by 3 bases; bases with no gene match: 5. The V gene's germline CDR1 is SGHKS and CDR2 YYEKEE (reference sequence). CDR3 amino acids: CASSSGLAPSTDTQYF. CDR3 sequence (DNA): TGTGCCAGCAGCTCGGGACTAGCCCCAAGCACAGATACGCAGTATTTT. Variable domain in full (rest from reference TRBV5-5 and TRBJ2-3): DAGVTQSPTHLIKTRGQQVTLRCSPISGHKSVSWYQQVLGQGPQFIFQYYEKEERGRGNFPDRFSARQFPNYSSELNVNALLLGDSALYLCASSSGLAPSTDTQYFGPGTRLTVL.

This clone has a single count. Here the CDR3 reads CAISEPGTAYGYTF. In DNA form, the CDR3 reads TGTGCCATCAGTGAGCCCGGGACTGCATATGGCTACACCTTC. The chain links TRBV10-3 to TRBJ1-2; perhaps TRBD1 as D (5 bases). CDR3 size: 14 residues. Trimming cost V 2 bases and J 5 bases, with 12 bases left between them. Per germline, CDR1 ENHRY and CDR2 SYGVKD.

V usage is TRBV5-6 and J usage is TRBJ2-1, with D possibly matching TRBD1 (5 bases). The CDR3 covers 14 residues. Trimming shortened V by 0 bases and J by 5 bases, and 9 bases separated the two germline ends. Germline CDR1 SGHDT, CDR2 YYEEEE. For the CDR3, the DNA is TGTGCCAGCAGCTTGGACGACAGCCACAATGAGCAGTTCTTC. It translates to CASSLDDSHNEQFF.

CDR3 sequence: CASSIEGTTGAFF. The CDR3 DNA is TGTGCCAGTAGTATTGAGGGGACGACAGGAGCTTTCTTT. The chain employs TRBV19 and TRBJ1-1; TRBD1 is a possible D gene (6 bases). V was cut by 3 bases and J by 10 bases, with 15 bases left in between. This CDR3 is 13 amino acids long. Looked up from germline, CDR1 is LNHDA and CDR2 is SQIVND (reference sequence).

This chain connects TRBV6-2 or TRBV6-3 to TRBJ2-7; maybe TRBD2 (5 bases). The CDR3 has 15 residues. Trimming took 6 bases from V and 0 from J, leaving 15 bases between them. CDR1 and CDR2 (germline): MNHEY, SVGEGT. The CDR3 DNA is TGTGCCAGCAGCACTCCCGGGATAATCTCCTACGAGCAGTACTTC. It translates to CASSTPGIISYEQYF.

V and J are TRBV25-1 and TRBJ1-4; 8 positions agree with TRBD1. The germline gives CDR1 MGHDK, CDR2 SYGVNS. Trimming at V came to 3 bases and at J to 8 bases, leaving 8 bases not matched to a gene. The CDR3 runs to 15 residues. The CDR3 sequence is CASSEPGQGREKLFF. The CDR3 bases are TGTGCCAGCAGTGAGCCCGGACAGGGAAGAGAAAAACTGTTTTTT. Drawing the rest from reference TRBV25-1 and TRBJ1-4, the complete variable domain is EADIYQTPRYLVIGTGKKITLECSQTMGHDKMYWYQQDPGMELHLIHYSYGVNSTEKGDLSSESTVSRIRTEHFPLTLESARPSHTSQYLCASSEPGQGREKLFFGSGTQLSVL.

The CDR3 here is CASKLAGGSYNEQFF. The CDR3 bases are TGTGCCAGCAAACTAGCGGGAGGGAGCTACAATGAGCAGTTCTTC. This rearrangement joins TRBV6-4 to TRBJ2-1, with 13 nucleotides matching TRBD2. Germline loops: CDR1 MRHNA, CDR2 SNTAGT. This CDR3 is 15 amino acids long. With V trimmed by 7 bases and J by 3 bases, 3 bases remained unmatched.

The chain combines TRBV7-9 with TRBJ1-2; a weak D match, TRBD1 (6 bases). Trimming left V 5 bases short and J 7 bases short, with 14 bases between. Germline assignment: CDR1 SEHNR and CDR2 FQNEAQ (reference sequence). The CDR3 has 13 amino acids. The CDR3 reads CASSRGGGGGYTF. The CDR3 DNA sequence: TGTGCCAGCAGCCGCGGGGGAGGGGGTGGCTACACCTTC.

The chain couples TRBV19 to TRBJ1-2, with D possibly being TRBD1 (5 bases). CDR1 LNHDA and CDR2 SQIVND come from the germline V gene (reference sequence). This CDR3 region has 15 residues. The V end was cut by 10 bases, the J end by 5 bases, with 23 bases between. The CDR3 protein is CATTPGGTGNYGYTF. Here the CDR3 DNA reads TGTGCCACTACCCCGGGGGGGACGGGGAATTATGGCTACACCTTC.

This sequence joins TRBV10-1 and TRBJ2-3; D is possibly TRBD2 (5 bases). This CDR3 has 16 amino acids. Trimming pared 0 bases from V and 3 bases from J, leaving 13 bases between. The germline V gene has CDR1 WNHNN and CDR2 SYGVQD (reference sequence). CDR3 sequence (DNA): TGCGCCAGCAGTGAGTCTAAACTCCCGGGGACAGATACGCAGTATTTT. This sequence encodes CASSESKLPGTDTQYF.

This clone was counted only a few times. J is TRBJ1-4 and V is TRBV7-6, with 7 bases matching TRBD1. CDR1 SGHVS and CDR2 FNYEAQ come from the germline V gene. The CDR3 consists of 13 residues. V dropped 4 bases and J dropped 5; count of bases not matched to a gene: 1. CDR3 nucleotide sequence: TGTGCCAGCAGCTGGGACAGCAATGAAAAACTGTTTTTT. It specifies CASSWDSNEKLFF.

This chain joins TRBV4-2 and TRBJ2-7, with a tentative D call TRBD1 (6 bases). Germline lookup yields CDR1 LGHNA and CDR2 YNFKEQ. Trimming pared 4 bases from V and 4 bases from J, leaving 17 bases between. This CDR3 comprises 15 residues. For the CDR3, the DNA is TGTGCCAGCAGCCCAGGGGATGGATCCCCTTACGAGCAGTACTTC. Its translation is CASSPGDGSPYEQYF.

This clone was counted once. DNA for the CDR3: TGTGCCATCAGGGTGCGGGACAGCGAGCAGTACTTC. Protein sequence: CAIRVRDSEQYF. The rearrangement links TRBV10-3 to TRBJ2-7; possibly TRBD1 for D (7 bases). Trimming removed 6 bases at V and 6 bases at J, with 12 bases between. The CDR3 runs 12 residues. CDR1 ENHRY and CDR2 SYGVKD come from the germline V gene.

The CDR3 loop reads CASSLRGYSNQPQHF. In DNA form, the CDR3 reads TGTGCCAGCAGCTTAAGGGGTTATAGCAATCAGCCCCAGCATTTT. This chain uses TRBV5-8 with TRBJ1-5; tentative D call: TRBD1 (5 bases). The CDR3 has 15 residues. Germline CDR1 reads SGHTS; CDR2 reads YDEGEE. Trimming removed 2 bases at V and 0 bases at J, with 9 bases between.

The CDR3 DNA follows: TGCAGCGTTGAGGTTCGGTCGGACACTGAAGCTTTCTTT. Amino acids: CSVEVRSDTEAFF. The chain is built from TRBV29-1 and TRBJ1-1, with D uncertain. Between the trimmed V and J ends, which lost 3 bases and 3 bases, there was a span of 11 bases. Germline CDR1 and CDR2: SQVTM and ANQGSEA. The CDR3 consists of 13 residues. The full variable domain, rest sourced from reference TRBV29-1 and TRBJ1-1, is SAVISQKPSRDICQRGTSLTIQCQVDSQVTMMFWYRQQPGQSLTLIATANQGSEATYESGFVIDKFPISRPNLTFSTLTVSNMSPEDSSIYLCSVEVRSDTEAFFGQGTRLTVV.

J is TRBJ1-1 and V is TRBV5-8, with a possible D match to TRBD1 (6 bases). The CDR3 sequence is 16 residues long. V was clipped by 4 bases and J by 4 bases, with 20 bases between them. CDR1 SGHTS and CDR2 YDEGEE come from the germline V gene. The CDR3 DNA reads TGTGCCAGCAGCCGCCCAGGGGCTGGTGTGAGCACTGAAGCTTTCTTT. Its translation: CASSRPGAGVSTEAFF. Variable domain in full (rest from reference TRBV5-8 and TRBJ1-1): EAGVTQSPTHLIKTRGQQATLRCSPISGHTSVYWYQQALGLGLQFLLWYDEGEERNRGNFPPRFSGRQFPNYSSELNVNALELEDSALYLCASSRPGAGVSTEAFFGQGTRLTVV.

The rearrangement uses TRBV2 and TRBJ1-4; tentative D call: TRBD1 (5 bases). Germline-derived CDR1 and CDR2 are SNHLY and FYNNEI. This CDR3 is built from 13 residues. V dropped 8 bases and J dropped 8 bases, with 15 bases sitting between them. CDR3 DNA sequence: TGTGCCAGCGCCGGAACCCGGGGGGAAAAACTGTTTTTT. This translates into CASAGTRGEKLFF.